This T cell receptor beta chain was recorded in a study of cytomegalovirus exposure and HLA in healthy donors (TCRdb year 2017). Study-wide context: An earlier analysis of approximately 600 of the donors reported approximately 300 Gb of sequence data and 117 million unique TCR beta sequences from 150 million to 200 million T cells. An early release that covered about 600 HLA-typed donors contained 300 to 350 gigabases of sequencing data and tens of millions of unique TCR sequences. The genetic ancestry cluster associated with self-reported Caucasian donors included roughly four fifths of the roughly 400 genotyped donors. The aim of the study was to test whether cataloging public T cell receptors could identify signatures of past pathogen exposure. The study used immunosequencing to profile the T cell repertoires of approximately 690 subjects and linked those repertoires to cytomegalovirus serostatus. Besides the first cohort of roughly 700 subjects, a separate validation cohort made up of 120 different subjects was used. The study combined high-throughput TCR immunosequencing, statistical association of individual TCRs with disease status, and machine learning to predict cytomegalovirus infection status. A later analysis re-examined previously published TCR beta repertoires from 610 or so donors and added high-resolution HLA genotyping to investigate patterns of TCR occurrence. Rather than using new phenotypic data, the later analysis identified candidate immune exposures from TCR beta sequences and from how often those sequences occurred across donors. An earlier analysis of roughly 600 of the donors used high-throughput TCR beta sequencing to judge whether each TCR beta V gene segment behaved as functional or pseudogenic. Donor age, sex, ethnicity and CMV serostatus were compiled together with the repertoire data. In a later genetic analysis, genome-wide SNP genotypes for about three fifths of the roughly 670 donors were used, and that subset was treated as a discovery cohort. Every discovery cohort repertoire had been produced on one sequencing platform. Both class I and class II loci were covered by HLA typing, at four-digit resolution. The number of donors typed differed by locus, with roughly 629-640 for A, B, C, DRB1 and DQB1, 522 for DQA1, 600 to 610 for DPA1, and 450 to 480 for DPB1. Roughly five DR-DQ haplotypes were handled as single units for association and clustering, since linkage in the cohort was strong. Across 300 to 400 genotyped donors of the cohort, an average of approximately 200,000 unique TCR beta nucleotide sequences per donor were sequenced, and approximately 19% of those sequences were non-productive.

The cohort was made up of about 610 healthy bone marrow donors. Cohort members were all nominally healthy when sampled, although unrecorded immune exposures were likely present. The donor tested CMV seropositive, placing the donor among the 289 seropositive members of the cohort. Each donor provided a peripheral blood sample, and peripheral blood mononuclear cells were used for TCR beta sequencing. The Qiagen DNeasy Blood Extraction Kit was used to extract genomic DNA from the blood cell samples. Libraries were built with the immunoSEQ multiplex PCR assay. For the multiplex PCR, a mixture combining 60 forward primers for TCR Vbeta segments and 13 reverse primers for TCR Jbeta segments was used. The CDR3 region of rearranged TCR beta genes was amplified from genomic DNA by a multiplex PCR assay. The Illumina HiSeq System was used to sequence the amplified TCR beta libraries as 87-base-pair reads. On the authors' methods: A later analysis counted approximately 74 million unique TCR beta chains across the 690 or so repertoires, and roughly 9.9 million of these chains were shared by at least two donors. To remove PCR and sequencing errors, raw reads were error-corrected and collapsed into unique sequences using a nearest-neighbor algorithm that merged closely related sequences. CDR3 sequences were aligned to IMGT reference sequences to assign V, D and J gene segments. Each retained sequence needed at least a six-nucleotide match to both a V gene segment and a J gene segment. A rearrangement counted as productive if the CDR3 had no stop codons and remained in frame with V and J, and every other rearrangement counted as non-productive. CDR3 was defined by IMGT convention, running from the second conserved V-encoded cysteine to the conserved J-encoded phenylalanine. In an earlier analysis of more than 550 of the donors, sequences lacking an unambiguous match to a single V gene segment were excluded. In an earlier analysis of approximately 550 of the donors, V segments were called functional above 56.7% productive rearrangements and were called segregating when the between-donor standard deviation exceeded 5%. A statistical classification framework was built to diagnose cytomegalovirus status from the catalog of TCR beta chain sequences. In a later analysis, TCR nucleotide sequences were compared against IMGT/GENE-DB human TR gene sequences so that V and J genes could be assigned. Using the TCRdist pipeline, a later analysis assigned CDR3 sequences along with most-parsimonious VDJ recombination scenarios. A later analysis defined each TCR beta chain by its CDR3 amino acid sequence plus V-gene family, and excluded reads lacking a unique V-gene family. In a later analysis, fewer than 600 highly shared, low-generation-probability nucleotide sequences were removed to address suspected cross-contamination and a sequencing artifact. In a later analysis, a clonal expansion index for each public chain was calculated from normalized within-repertoire ranks of inferred template counts. Generation probabilities in a later analysis came from a VDJ recombination model fitted to out-of-frame rearrangements, and those results were checked against IGoR. In a later analysis, TCR-TCR, TCR-HLA and TCR-CMV co-occurrence was scored with hypergeometric tests, and a repertoire-size bias correction was applied to TCR pairs. In a later analysis, false discovery rates were estimated by permuting HLA or CMV assignments 20 times. In a later analysis, co-occurring TCRs were grouped with DBSCAN, and TCRdist sequence similarity was added when clustering was performed within HLA-allele-positive subsets. Co-occurrence clustering excluded repertoires with fewer than 30,000 or more than 120,000 public chains, plus five with anomalous nucleotide sharing. The table was pulled from immuneACCESS by TCRdb, which kept in-frame rearrangements only. Such tables lose some clones; where checked, under half of the loss comes from unresolved V genes, and the rest has no known cause. V, J and clone size are those of that table, while D and trimming were read from the DNA. The sample includes under 200,000 clones, with approximately 70% observed a single time. The ten largest make up approximately 2.8% of the sample.

Study-level results and caveats: Strong co-occurrence of HLA alleles, especially DR and DQ, made assigning TCR associations to individual alleles difficult. In both the original and validation cohorts, the classifier was reported to diagnose cytomegalovirus status with high specificity and sensitivity. A further reported finding was that TCR beta sequences accurately predicted the HLA-A and HLA-B alleles for most subjects in the first cohort. This cohort had only TCR beta chains sequenced, and the lack of alpha or paired-chain data limited which features could be detected. Compared with the roughly 670-donor mean, donors in an Asian-associated ancestry cluster had fewer N-insertions in productive TCRs, according to a later genetic analysis. According to the authors, the approach could potentially be generalized to other disease states and immunological phenotypes. In vitro tests confirmed that a few of the cytomegalovirus-associated TCR beta chains recognize cytomegalovirus antigens. Sequencing depth was assumed to be roughly uniform across donors in the presence/absence analyses, though that assumption may not hold. According to a later analysis, TCR association rates differed among HLA loci, with DRB1 alleles showing the most associated TCRs and HLA-C alleles showing the fewest. A total of 150 or so TCR beta chains were listed by the study as associated with cytomegalovirus. Broadly in line with IMGT annotations, most TCR beta V segments showed up in productive rearrangements about 87% or about 30% of the time in an earlier analysis of approximately 640 of the donors. Immune exposure information for the cohort was limited to CMV serostatus. According to a later analysis, parvovirus B19, influenza, CMV and Epstein-Barr virus appeared linked to several top co-occurrence clusters. In a later analysis, HLA-associated TCR beta chains were found to be more clonally expanded and to have lower generation probabilities than equally common non-associated chains. A later genetic analysis associated a missense DCLRE1C variant with V-gene and J-gene trimming of TCR beta chains, and an independent cohort replicated the association. Seventeen rarely observed V segments, including chromosome 9 orphons, were excluded from the earlier analysis of several hundred of the donors because counts were too low. Because the 87-base-pair reads could not distinguish some IMGT-functional V segments, including TRBV6-2 and TRBV6-3, those segments were excluded. Correlated functional status among segregating V segments might be attributable to linkage disequilibrium, but an unknown experimental factor could not be ruled out. Most CMV-associated TCR beta chains appeared to be HLA-restricted in a later analysis, and the HLA associations seemed to be driven largely by CMV exposure. Most TCR sequences were seen in very few donors, while some public TCRs were found in many individuals. Because some donors lacked HLA typing at each locus, the association tests relied only on the typed subset. A cluster of highly shared sequence variants was judged likely to be a technical artifact of the sequencing pipeline. A later analysis associated approximately 17,000 TCR beta sequences with specific HLA alleles at a false discovery rate of 0.05.

Its CDR3 holds 13 amino acids, cysteine through phenylalanine. Only the CDR3 DNA stays, 39 bases, in frame from base 1. CDR1 and CDR2, looked up from the germline V gene, are MRHNA and SNTAGT. A remark on this clone: The specificity of this receptor is unknown. A junction end diverges from the germline sequence, so it may reflect a read error.

The rearrangement combines TRBV6-4 with TRBJ1-6; the D gene is perhaps TRBD1, from 5 matching bases. The TCR comes from a woman aged 40 to 55 in good health and CMV-seropositive. Sequencing input: PBMCs. The nucleotide sequence is given as TGTGCCAGCAGTACAGGATATAATTCACCCCTCAACTTT. Translated, it reads CASSTGYNSPLNF.